A selection of T cell receptor beta chains follows, all from one sample in a study of response to subunit inactivated influenza vaccine. MiXCR, applied by TCRdb to the RT-PCR reads, yields one record per CDR3 protein. The sample has approximately 730,000 distinct CDR3 sequences, around 14% seen once. The sequences come from PBMCs from blood, collected around two weeks before vaccination. Receptors originate from a man aged 45 to 65 who received an inactivated influenza vaccine. Each CDR3 is given with its conserved first and last residue. Each record gives: D gene, V gene, clone size, J gene, CDR3 DNA, CDR3 protein. A D gene is named only where the DNA matches it firmly. Rows give clone size only sometimes, using once, few, many, or a class for an expanded clone.

D gene: .
V gene: TRBV20-1
clone size: .
J gene: TRBJ2-1
CDR3 DNA: TGCAGTGCTAGAGATCTAACAGGGAGATACAATGAGCAGTTCTTC
CDR3 protein: CSARDLTGRYNEQFF

D gene: .
V gene: TRBV4-2
clone size: .
J gene: TRBJ2-7
CDR3 DNA: TGTGCCAGCAGCCAAGAGTGGACCTCCTACGAGCAGTACTTC
CDR3 protein: CASSQEWTSYEQYF

D gene: .
V gene: TRBV27
clone size: few
J gene: TRBJ1-4
CDR3 DNA: TGTGCCAGCAGTTTTCGCCGGTTAGAAAAACTGTTTTTT
CDR3 protein: CASSFRRLEKLFF

D gene: .
V gene: TRBV7-6
clone size: .
J gene: TRBJ2-7
CDR3 DNA: TGTGCCAGCAGCTCCAACCGGGGTTACTACGAGCAGTACTTC
CDR3 protein: CASSSNRGYYEQYF

D gene: .
V gene: TRBV5-1
clone size: .
J gene: TRBJ1-3
CDR3 DNA: TGCGCCAGCAGCCCGGAAGGGGTTGGAAACACCATATATTTT
CDR3 protein: CASSPEGVGNTIYF

D gene: TRBD2
V gene: TRBV7-3
clone size: .
J gene: TRBJ2-1
CDR3 DNA: TGTGCCAGCAGCTTAGAACTAGCGGGAGCCTACAATGAGCAGTTCTTC
CDR3 protein: CASSLELAGAYNEQFF

D gene: .
V gene: TRBV12-3/TRBV12-4
clone size: many
J gene: TRBJ2-3
CDR3 DNA: TGTGCCAGCAGTTACCTTTCGGTTAGCACAGATACGCAGTATTTT
CDR3 protein: CASSYLSVSTDTQYF

D gene: TRBD1
V gene: TRBV7-9
clone size: few
J gene: TRBJ2-7
CDR3 DNA: TGTGCCAGCAGCTTGGACAGGGGGCGCTTCTACGAGCAGTACTTC
CDR3 protein: CASSLDRGRFYEQYF

D gene: TRBD2
V gene: TRBV3-1
clone size: .
J gene: TRBJ2-7
CDR3 DNA: TGTGCCAGCAGCCGGGCGGGAGGAGAGCAGTACTTC
CDR3 protein: CASSRAGGEQYF

D gene: .
V gene: TRBV12-3/TRBV12-4
clone size: .
J gene: TRBJ1-5
CDR3 DNA: TGTGCCAGCAGTTCGAGGTTCCGTAATCAGCCCCAGCATTTT
CDR3 protein: CASSSRFRNQPQHF

D gene: TRBD2
V gene: TRBV5-6
clone size: few
J gene: TRBJ2-1
CDR3 DNA: TGTGCCAGCAGCTCAGCGGGGCCTGAGCAGTTCTTC
CDR3 protein: CASSSAGPEQFF

D gene: .
V gene: TRBV10-2
clone size: .
J gene: TRBJ2-2
CDR3 DNA: TGCGCCAGCAGTAGACTCAGGGATGGCGGGGAGCTGTTTTTT
CDR3 protein: CASSRLRDGGELFF

D gene: .
V gene: TRBV29-1
clone size: many
J gene: TRBJ2-1
CDR3 DNA: TGCAGCGTTGAGTGGCCAGTCGATGAGCAGTTCTTC
CDR3 protein: CSVEWPVDEQFF

D gene: .
V gene: TRBV12-3/TRBV12-4
clone size: few
J gene: TRBJ2-6
CDR3 DNA: TGTGCCAGCAGACTAGGTAGCTCTGGGGCCAACGTCCTGACTTTC
CDR3 protein: CASRLGSSGANVLTF

D gene: TRBD1
V gene: TRBV12-3/TRBV12-4
clone size: .
J gene: TRBJ1-2
CDR3 DNA: TGTGCCAGCAACGCGGGACAGGGGACCTATGGCTACACCTTC
CDR3 protein: CASNAGQGTYGYTF

D gene: .
V gene: TRBV6-1
clone size: many
J gene: TRBJ2-4
CDR3 DNA: TGTGCCAGCAGCTCCCGGACCCAAAACATTCAGTACTTC
CDR3 protein: CASSSRTQNIQYF

D gene: .
V gene: TRBV20-1
clone size: .
J gene: TRBJ2-7
CDR3 DNA: TGCAGTGCCCCGTTGGACCGCCGTGAGTACTTC
CDR3 protein: CSAPLDRREYF

D gene: .
V gene: TRBV4-3
clone size: few
J gene: TRBJ2-1
CDR3 DNA: TGCGCCAGCAGCCAGTTACAGGGCGCTGAGCAGTTCTTC
CDR3 protein: CASSQLQGAEQFF

D gene: TRBD2
V gene: TRBV25-1
clone size: .
J gene: TRBJ2-3
CDR3 DNA: TGTGCCAGCAGCCCCCCGTTAGCGGGGAGCACAGATACGCAGTATTTT
CDR3 protein: CASSPPLAGSTDTQYF

D gene: .
V gene: TRBV5-4
clone size: .
J gene: TRBJ2-3
CDR3 DNA: TGTGCCAGCAGCTTAGGGGGTTCAACCACAGATACGCAGTATTTT
CDR3 protein: CASSLGGSTTDTQYF

D gene: .
V gene: TRBV29-1
clone size: .
J gene: TRBJ2-5
CDR3 DNA: TGCAGCGTTGAAGATGAGGGGCGGGCAGAGACCCAGTACTTC
CDR3 protein: CSVEDEGRAETQYF

D gene: TRBD1
V gene: TRBV20-1
clone size: many
J gene: TRBJ1-1
CDR3 DNA: TGCAGTGCTAGAGGGGGACAGGGGGCGCAGGAAGCTTTCTTT
CDR3 protein: CSARGGQGAQEAFF

D gene: .
V gene: TRBV7-2
clone size: .
J gene: TRBJ1-2
CDR3 DNA: TGTGCCAGCAGCTCGGGCCCGGTAGAGTATGGCTACACCTTC
CDR3 protein: CASSSGPVEYGYTF

D gene: TRBD1
V gene: TRBV3-1
clone size: .
J gene: TRBJ2-7
CDR3 DNA: TGTGCCAGCAGCCCAGGGGGTGCTTACGAGCAGTACTTC
CDR3 protein: CASSPGGAYEQYF

D gene: .
V gene: TRBV7-3
clone size: many
J gene: TRBJ1-1
CDR3 DNA: TGTGCCAGCAGCCGACCGGGGCAGGAGGCTTTCTTT
CDR3 protein: CASSRPGQEAFF

D gene: .
V gene: TRBV28
clone size: few
J gene: TRBJ2-2
CDR3 DNA: TGTGCCAGCAGTCACGGACCTTTCACCGGGGAGCTGTTTTTT
CDR3 protein: CASSHGPFTGELFF

D gene: TRBD2
V gene: TRBV18
clone size: .
J gene: TRBJ2-7
CDR3 DNA: TGTGCCAGCTCACCGGAGCGGGACCCCTTCCTGTTCTCCTACGAGCAGTACTTC
CDR3 protein: CASSPERDPFLFSYEQYF

D gene: .
V gene: TRBV29-1
clone size: .
J gene: TRBJ1-6
CDR3 DNA: TGCAGCGTTGCCCGAGGCCCCAATTCACCCCTCCACTTT
CDR3 protein: CSVARGPNSPLHF

D gene: TRBD2
V gene: TRBV6-2/TRBV6-3
clone size: .
J gene: TRBJ2-2
CDR3 DNA: TGTGCCAGCAGTTACTCTCTCAGAACAAGGACTAGCGGGGGTAACACCGGGGAGCTGTTTTTT
CDR3 protein: CASSYSLRTRTSGGNTGELFF

D gene: .
V gene: TRBV15
clone size: .
J gene: TRBJ2-2
CDR3 DNA: TGTGCCACCAGCAGAGGAGGATCGGCCCGGACCGGGGAGCTGTTTTTT
CDR3 protein: CATSRGGSARTGELFF

D gene: TRBD2
V gene: TRBV6-4
clone size: few
J gene: TRBJ2-1
CDR3 DNA: TGTGCCAGCAGTGACCCCGGGACTAGCGGTGCTAGCACCTACAATGAGCAGTTCTTC
CDR3 protein: CASSDPGTSGASTYNEQFF

D gene: .
V gene: TRBV7-2
clone size: .
J gene: TRBJ1-3
CDR3 DNA: TGTGCCAGCGGGTCCATTTTCCTTTCTGGAAACACCATATATTTT
CDR3 protein: CASGSIFLSGNTIYF